The 9 T cell receptor beta chains below come from one sample, sequenced in a study of memory CD4+ T cells and cytomegalovirus serostatus. Single viable CD3+CD4+CD8-CD45RO+ cells were sorted as the memory CD4+ T cells. Clones were read by immunoSEQ multiplex PCR, and TCRdb kept only the in-frame ones, dropping some. The table includes 35,000 to 40,000 clones, around 79% detected once. Sequencing was carried out using memory CD4+ T cells from blood. The receptors come from an adult in good health and CMV-seropositive.

The V call is TRBV5-5, the J call TRBJ2-3; tentatively, D is TRBD1 (5 bases). CDR1 and CDR2 from the germline V gene are SGHKS and YYEKEE (reference sequence). This CDR3 contains 14 residues. Trimming pared 4 bases from V and 4 bases from J, leaving 13 bases between. The DNA for the CDR3 is TGTGCCAGCAGCCCGAAGGGGAACGCAGATACGCAGTATTTT. This codes for CASSPKGNADTQYF.

This chain links TRBV2 with TRBJ1-5; 8 bases align to TRBD1. Germline loops: CDR1 SNHLY, CDR2 FYNNEI. V dropped 6 bases and J dropped 5; count of bases not matched to a gene: 9. The CDR3 is 15 residues long. CDR3 in DNA: TGTGCCAGCAGAGGGGACAGGTTGAACTATCAGCCCCAGCATTTT. Its translation is CASRGDRLNYQPQHF.

This clone was observed a single time. The chain is built from TRBV27 and TRBJ1-2; TRBD1 agrees at 7 bases. In germline, CDR1 is MNHEY, CDR2 SMNVEV (reference sequence). V was pared by 2 bases and J by 8 bases, with 5 bases of the junction left unmatched. This CDR3 has 13 amino acids. CDR3 protein: CASSLRRGQGYTF. CDR3 in DNA: TGTGCCAGCAGTTTAAGGAGGGGGCAAGGCTACACCTTC.

This clone was recorded once. This chain uses TRBV5-4 with TRBJ2-7, with 15 positions matching TRBD2. Germline trimming cut 4 bases from V and 6 bases from J; bases unmatched to any gene: 8. Germline values: CDR1 SGHNT, CDR2 YYREEE (reference sequence). The CDR3 extends over 16 amino acids. The CDR3 bases are TGTGCCAGCAGCACCGGACTAGCGGGAGGGCCGGGCGAGCAGTACTTC. This encodes CASSTGLAGGPGEQYF.

This chain links TRBV4-2 with TRBJ2-7; D may match TRBD1 or TRBD2 (6 bases each). Germline V lookup: CDR1 LGHNA, CDR2 YNFKEQ. CDR3 length: 14 residues. V shed 1 base and J shed 4 bases, with 11 bases lying between them. DNA of the CDR3: TGTGCCAGCAGCCAAGCGGGGGCCCGTTACGAGCAGTACTTC. This encodes CASSQAGARYEQYF.

J is TRBJ1-3 and V is TRBV2; D gene uncertain. The CDR3 sequence is 14 residues long. CDR1 is SNHLY and CDR2 is FYNNEI in the germline V gene. Trimming cost V 8 bases and J 0 bases, with 11 bases left between them. The CDR3 DNA reads TGTGCCAGCGACTTTTGGAGCTCTGGAAACACCATATATTTT. Its protein product is CASDFWSSGNTIYF.

This rearrangement joins TRBV5-1 to TRBJ1-1, with D unclear. V was cut by 4 bases and J by 1 base, with 14 bases left in between. The germline V gene has CDR1 SGHRS and CDR2 YFSETQ. This CDR3 has 15 amino acids. As DNA, the CDR3 is TGCGCCAGCAGCATAAACTATCGGGGGAACACTGAAGCTTTCTTT. It yields the protein CASSINYRGNTEAFF.

This clone was detected only a few times. CDR3 protein: CASSLGQGNYEQYF. CDR3 coding DNA: TGTGCCAGCAGCCTGGGACAGGGGAACTACGAGCAGTACTTC. The chain uses TRBV7-3 and TRBJ2-7; 10 bases line up with TRBD1. V trimming: 5 bases; J trimming: 3 bases; junction bases outside the gene matches: 4. This CDR3 is built from 14 residues. Germline V gene data show CDR1 as SGHTA and CDR2 as FQGTGA.

The chain combines TRBV18 with TRBJ2-2; perhaps D is TRBD1 or TRBD2 (5 bases each). Germline V gives CDR1 KGHSH, CDR2 LQKENI. The CDR3 runs 16 residues. Trimming stripped 6 bases from V and 0 bases from J, with 14 bases between. CDR3 bases: TGTGCCAGCTCGTCCGGGACCGTCGCGAACACCGGGGAGCTGTTTTTT. Translated, it gives CASSSGTVANTGELFF.